Listed here is a single TCR beta chain. What it recognizes is unknown. The sample originates from a study of blood T cells in healthy people across ages. General study results and limits: Unknown CMV status may confound age-related changes in expanded clones.

Together with a sample-barcoded 5' primer, a J-beta primer mix was included in a second PCR lasting roughly 6 to 12 cycles. TCRdb recomputed calls from the 5' RACE reads with MiXCR, one row per CDR3 protein. This table has fewer than 700,000 distinct CDR3 sequences, around 41% appearing once. CDR1 and CDR2 from the germline V gene are ENHRY and SYGVKD. Trimming at V came to 6 bases and at J to 9 bases, leaving 6 bases not matched to a gene. CDR3 size: 14 residues. Researchers isolated at least 7 million PBMCs per sample. The V call is TRBV10-3, the J call TRBJ2-2; 11 bases map to TRBD2. The source material was blood. The source is an elderly man in good health. The CDR3 bases are TGTGCCATCAGCCCGGGACTAGCGGACCGGGAGCTGTTTTTT. Amino acid sequence: CAISPGLADRELFF.